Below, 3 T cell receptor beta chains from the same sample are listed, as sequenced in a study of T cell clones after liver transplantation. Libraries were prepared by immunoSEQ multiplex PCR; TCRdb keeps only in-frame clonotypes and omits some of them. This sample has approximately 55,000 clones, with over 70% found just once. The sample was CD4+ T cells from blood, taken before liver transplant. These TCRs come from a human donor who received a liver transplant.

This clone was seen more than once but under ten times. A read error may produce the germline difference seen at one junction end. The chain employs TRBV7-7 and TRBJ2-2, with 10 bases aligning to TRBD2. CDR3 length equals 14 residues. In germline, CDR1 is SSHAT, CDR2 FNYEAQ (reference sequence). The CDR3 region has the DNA TGTGCTAGCAGCCCAGCGGGGGGGGACGGGGAGCTGTTTTTT. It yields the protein CASSPAGGDGELFF.

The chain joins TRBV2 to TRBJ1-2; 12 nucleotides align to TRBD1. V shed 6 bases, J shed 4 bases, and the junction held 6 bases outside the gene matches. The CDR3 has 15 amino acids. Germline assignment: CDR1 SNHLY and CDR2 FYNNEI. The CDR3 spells CASRGDRGPGYGYTF. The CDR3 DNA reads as TGTGCCAGCAGGGGGGACAGGGGGCCTGGCTATGGCTACACCTTC.

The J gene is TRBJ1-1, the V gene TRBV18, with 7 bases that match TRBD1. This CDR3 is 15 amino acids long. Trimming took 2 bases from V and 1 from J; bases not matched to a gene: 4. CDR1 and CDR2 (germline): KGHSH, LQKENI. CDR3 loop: CASSPVRTGNTEAFF. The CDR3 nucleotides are TGTGCCAGCTCACCAGTACGGACAGGGAACACTGAAGCTTTCTTT.